Listed below are T cell receptor beta chains from one sample, sequenced in a study of T-cell memory formation after mild COVID-19. TCRdb called the 5' RACE reads again in MiXCR, with one record for every CDR3 protein. Of some 190,000 distinct CDR3 sequences detected, about 18% appear once; the ten largest clones hold 2% to 3%. Input material: PBMCs or a T cell subset sorted from them (not recorded which). The receptor set was obtained from an adult woman who had mild COVID-19 (a few samples of this study predate the infection). Cell type and time point are not known. The CDR3 runs from the conserved cysteine through the conserved F or W. Fields, in order: J gene, V gene, D gene, clone size, CDR3 protein, CDR3 DNA. A D gene is named only where the DNA matches it firmly. Clone size appears in some rows only: once, few, many, or a class for an expanded clone.

j_gene: TRBJ1-1; v_gene: TRBV27; d_gene: .; abundance: .; CDR3aa: CASSLAGKRYTEAFF; CDR3nt: TGTGCCAGCAGTTTAGCGGGGAAAAGGTACACTGAAGCTTTCTTT
j_gene: TRBJ1-1; v_gene: TRBV12-3/TRBV12-4; d_gene: .; abundance: .; CDR3aa: CASSLSLRDEAFF; CDR3nt: TGTGCCAGCAGTTTATCTTTAAGAGATGAAGCTTTCTTT
j_gene: TRBJ2-3; v_gene: TRBV7-2; d_gene: TRBD2; abundance: few; CDR3aa: CASSLDGASGGPTDTQYF; CDR3nt: TGTGCCAGCAGCTTAGATGGGGCTAGCGGGGGGCCCACAGATACGCAGTATTTT
j_gene: TRBJ2-3; v_gene: TRBV7-2; d_gene: .; abundance: .; CDR3aa: CASKTRRGSTDTQYF; CDR3nt: TGTGCCAGCAAGACAAGAAGGGGTAGCACAGATACGCAGTATTTT
j_gene: TRBJ1-5; v_gene: TRBV6-2/TRBV6-3; d_gene: .; abundance: .; CDR3aa: CASVDYPRVQPQHF; CDR3nt: TGTGCCAGCGTCGATTATCCCAGGGTTCAGCCCCAGCATTTT
j_gene: TRBJ1-1; v_gene: TRBV29-1; d_gene: .; abundance: .; CDR3aa: CSVKDGGTEAFF; CDR3nt: TGCAGCGTCAAGGACGGGGGGACTGAAGCTTTCTTT
j_gene: TRBJ2-7; v_gene: TRBV5-1; d_gene: TRBD1; abundance: few; CDR3aa: CASRTTGREQYF; CDR3nt: TGCGCCAGCAGGACGACAGGGCGGGAGCAGTACTTC
j_gene: TRBJ1-1; v_gene: TRBV5-1; d_gene: .; abundance: few; CDR3aa: CASRYSHEGSTEAFF; CDR3nt: TGCGCCAGCAGGTACTCACATGAGGGGTCCACTGAAGCTTTCTTT
j_gene: TRBJ1-1; v_gene: TRBV5-1; d_gene: .; abundance: .; CDR3aa: CASSLGQPNTEAFF; CDR3nt: TGCGCCAGCAGCCTGGGACAACCGAACACTGAAGCTTTCTTT
j_gene: TRBJ2-7; v_gene: TRBV5-1; d_gene: .; abundance: few; CDR3aa: CASSLVDSYEQYF; CDR3nt: TGCGCCAGCAGCTTGGTGGACAGCTACGAGCAGTACTTC
j_gene: TRBJ1-5; v_gene: TRBV6-6; d_gene: .; abundance: few; CDR3aa: CASSLGTFQPQHF; CDR3nt: TGTGCCAGCAGTCTGGGGACATTCCAGCCCCAGCATTTT
j_gene: TRBJ1-1; v_gene: TRBV5-1; d_gene: .; abundance: few; CDR3aa: CASSLEVRRFAEAFF; CDR3nt: TGCGCCAGCAGCTTGGAAGTCAGGCGGTTCGCTGAAGCTTTCTTT
j_gene: TRBJ2-6; v_gene: TRBV6-6; d_gene: .; abundance: .; CDR3aa: CASSAGTGANVLTF; CDR3nt: TGTGCCAGCAGCGCAGGGACTGGGGCCAACGTCCTGACTTTC
j_gene: TRBJ2-1; v_gene: TRBV5-1; d_gene: .; abundance: .; CDR3aa: CASSSHHEQFF; CDR3nt: TGCGCCAGCAGCTCACACCATGAGCAGTTCTTC
j_gene: TRBJ1-5; v_gene: TRBV15; d_gene: TRBD1; abundance: .; CDR3aa: CATSRRTGLDSNQPQHF; CDR3nt: TGTGCCACCAGCAGAAGGACAGGGCTCGATAGCAATCAGCCCCAGCATTTT
j_gene: TRBJ2-1; v_gene: TRBV19; d_gene: TRBD2; abundance: .; CDR3aa: CASSIVTSGRYYNEQFF; CDR3nt: TGTGCCAGTAGTATCGTCACTAGCGGGAGGTACTACAATGAGCAGTTCTTC
j_gene: TRBJ2-7; v_gene: TRBV2; d_gene: .; abundance: few; CDR3aa: CASSEFSVSSYGLSSYEQYF; CDR3nt: TGTGCCAGCAGTGAGTTTAGCGTGAGTTCGTACGGATTAAGCTCCTACGAGCAGTACTTC
j_gene: TRBJ2-1; v_gene: TRBV11-2; d_gene: .; abundance: .; CDR3aa: CASSFPHRQSGYNEQFF; CDR3nt: TGTGCCAGCAGCTTTCCTCATCGACAGAGTGGCTACAATGAGCAGTTCTTC
j_gene: TRBJ2-5; v_gene: TRBV5-1; d_gene: .; abundance: .; CDR3aa: CASSLETGEETQYF; CDR3nt: TGCGCCAGCAGCTTGGAGACAGGCGAAGAGACCCAGTACTTC
j_gene: TRBJ2-1; v_gene: TRBV29-1; d_gene: .; abundance: .; CDR3aa: CSVGRDRQQFF; CDR3nt: TGCAGCGTCGGCAGAGACAGGCAGCAGTTCTTC
j_gene: TRBJ1-4; v_gene: TRBV5-1; d_gene: .; abundance: few; CDR3aa: CASSSQGTGTEKLFF; CDR3nt: TGCGCCAGCAGCTCCCAGGGGACTGGGACTGAAAAACTGTTTTTT
j_gene: TRBJ2-3; v_gene: TRBV15; d_gene: TRBD2; abundance: .; CDR3aa: CATSRGGLAGSDTQYF; CDR3nt: TGTGCCACCAGCAGAGGGGGACTAGCGGGGTCTGATACGCAGTATTTT
j_gene: TRBJ2-5; v_gene: TRBV5-1; d_gene: .; abundance: .; CDR3aa: CASSFLGQSQETQYF; CDR3nt: TGCGCCAGCAGCTTCCTAGGACAGTCACAAGAGACCCAGTACTTC
j_gene: TRBJ2-2; v_gene: TRBV11-2; d_gene: .; abundance: few; CDR3aa: CASSRQKGNTGELFF; CDR3nt: TGTGCCAGCAGCCGACAGAAGGGGAACACCGGGGAGCTGTTTTTT
j_gene: TRBJ1-4; v_gene: TRBV4-1; d_gene: .; abundance: few; CDR3aa: CASSQDAPANEKLFF; CDR3nt: TGCGCCAGCAGCCAAGATGCCCCGGCGAATGAAAAACTGTTTTTT
j_gene: TRBJ2-5; v_gene: TRBV20-1; d_gene: TRBD2; abundance: few; CDR3aa: CSAQAGLIQETQYF; CDR3nt: TGCAGTGCTCAAGCGGGACTAATACAAGAGACCCAGTACTTC
j_gene: TRBJ1-1; v_gene: TRBV5-1; d_gene: .; abundance: many; CDR3aa: CASMTGGGMNTEAFF; CDR3nt: TGCGCCAGCATGACCGGCGGGGGGATGAACACTGAAGCTTTCTTT
j_gene: TRBJ1-4; v_gene: TRBV12-3/TRBV12-4; d_gene: TRBD1; abundance: .; CDR3aa: CASSLRQGGEKLFF; CDR3nt: TGTGCCAGCAGTTTAAGACAGGGAGGAGAAAAACTGTTTTTT
j_gene: TRBJ2-7; v_gene: TRBV20-1; d_gene: TRBD2; abundance: once; CDR3aa: CSARDPLAGERHSYEQYF; CDR3nt: TGCAGTGCTAGAGATCCCCTAGCGGGAGAAAGACACTCCTACGAGCAGTACTTC
j_gene: TRBJ1-2; v_gene: TRBV7-6; d_gene: TRBD1; abundance: .; CDR3aa: CASSPGQPANYGYTF; CDR3nt: TGTGCCAGCAGCCCGGGACAGCCCGCTAACTATGGCTACACCTTC
j_gene: TRBJ1-2; v_gene: TRBV5-1; d_gene: .; abundance: many; CDR3aa: CASSLVGNNYGYTF; CDR3nt: TGCGCCAGCAGCTTGGTGGGGAACAACTATGGCTACACCTTC
j_gene: TRBJ2-7; v_gene: TRBV6-5; d_gene: .; abundance: .; CDR3aa: CASSGRSEQYF; CDR3nt: TGTGCCAGCAGCGGGAGAAGCGAGCAGTACTTC
j_gene: TRBJ2-7; v_gene: TRBV7-4; d_gene: .; abundance: .; CDR3aa: CASSLIPGYEQYF; CDR3nt: TGTGCCAGCAGTCTTATTCCTGGCTACGAGCAGTACTTC
j_gene: TRBJ2-4; v_gene: TRBV19; d_gene: .; abundance: .; CDR3aa: CASSVPGLAKNIQYF; CDR3nt: TGTGCCAGTAGTGTTCCGGGACTAGCCAAAAACATTCAGTACTTC
j_gene: TRBJ1-4; v_gene: TRBV4-1; d_gene: .; abundance: once; CDR3aa: CASSVSTAPRGEKLFF; CDR3nt: TGCGCCAGCAGCGTCTCCACCGCACCCCGAGGTGAAAAACTGTTTTTT
j_gene: TRBJ1-5; v_gene: TRBV27; d_gene: .; abundance: .; CDR3aa: CASSLGGGRQPQHF; CDR3nt: TGTGCCAGCAGTTTAGGGGGGGGAAGACAGCCCCAGCATTTT
j_gene: TRBJ1-1; v_gene: TRBV6-4; d_gene: TRBD1; abundance: .; CDR3aa: CANTRQGAFAPQEAFF; CDR3nt: TGTGCCAACACAAGACAGGGGGCCTTCGCACCCCAGGAGGCTTTCTTT
j_gene: TRBJ1-2; v_gene: TRBV5-6; d_gene: .; abundance: few; CDR3aa: CASSLKATNYGYTF; CDR3nt: TGTGCCAGCAGCTTGAAGGCTACCAACTATGGCTACACCTTC
j_gene: TRBJ1-2; v_gene: TRBV27; d_gene: TRBD1; abundance: few; CDR3aa: CASSWTGGFGNYGYTF; CDR3nt: TGTGCCAGCAGTTGGACAGGGGGGTTTGGGAACTATGGCTACACCTTC
j_gene: TRBJ2-6; v_gene: TRBV21-1; d_gene: .; abundance: few; CDR3aa: CASSGEIPGANVLTF; CDR3nt: TGTGCCAGCAGCGGAGAGATCCCTGGGGCCAACGTCCTGACTTTC
j_gene: TRBJ2-3; v_gene: TRBV15; d_gene: .; abundance: few; CDR3aa: CATSRLGRRDTQYF; CDR3nt: TGTGCCACCAGCAGACTCGGGCGGCGGGATACGCAGTATTTT
j_gene: TRBJ1-1; v_gene: TRBV7-2; d_gene: .; abundance: .; CDR3aa: CASRYDRMNTEALF; CDR3nt: TGTGCCAGCAGGTACGACAGGATGAACACTGAAGCTTTATTT
j_gene: TRBJ1-2; v_gene: TRBV15; d_gene: TRBD1; abundance: .; CDR3aa: CATSRRTGDYGYTF; CDR3nt: TGTGCCACCAGCAGACGGACAGGCGACTATGGCTACACCTTC
j_gene: TRBJ2-5; v_gene: TRBV14; d_gene: .; abundance: few; CDR3aa: CASSQELLPVETQYF; CDR3nt: TGTGCCAGCAGCCAAGAGTTGCTCCCCGTAGAGACCCAGTACTTC
j_gene: TRBJ1-5; v_gene: TRBV30; d_gene: TRBD1; abundance: few; CDR3aa: CAWTRDSGAQPQHF; CDR3nt: TGTGCCTGGACCCGGGACAGCGGAGCTCAGCCCCAGCATTTT